The 23 T cell receptor beta chains below all came from one sample that was sequenced in a study of blood T cell repertoires in COVID-19. TCRdb keeps only in-frame clones here, not all; method: immunoSEQ multiplex PCR. The sample lists about 150,000 clones, around three quarters occurring once. Sequencing was carried out using peripheral blood. The receptors come from a man aged 55-75 years with acute or convalescent COVID-19.

This chain links TRBV5-1 with TRBJ2-6, with a weak D call TRBD1 (6 bases). This CDR3 is built from 15 residues. The V gene's germline CDR1 is SGHRS and CDR2 YFSETQ. The ends were cut back, 4 bases at V and 2 bases at J, with 10 bases in the middle. CDR3 sequence: CASSRGQPGANVLTF. The CDR3 bases are TGCGCCAGCAGCAGAGGACAGCCTGGGGCCAACGTCCTGACTTTC.

CDR3 in amino acids: CASSLRRGTGGTGELFF. CDR3 sequence (DNA): TGTGCCAGCAGCTTAAGACGGGGGACAGGGGGCACCGGGGAGCTGTTTTTT. The rearrangement uses TRBV7-2 and TRBJ2-2; the match to TRBD1 covers 11 bases. The CDR3 loop spans 17 amino acids. Losses at the gene ends were 2 bases for V and 4 bases for J; bases not matched to a gene: 6. CDR1 and CDR2 (germline): SGHTA, FQGNSA.

The chain uses TRBV5-4 and TRBJ2-3, with a tentative D call TRBD2 (6 bases). CDR3 length: 16 amino acids. Trimming stripped 0 bases from V and 2 bases from J, with 13 bases between. Germline V gene lookup returns CDR1 SGHNT and CDR2 YYREEE (reference sequence). CDR3 nucleotide sequence: TGTGCCAGCAGCTTGGCCTTAGCGGCGGTCACAGATACGCAGTATTTT. As protein: CASSLALAAVTDTQYF.

The chain joins TRBV7-9 to TRBJ2-7; no clear D. V gave up 4 bases and J gave up 5 bases, with 3 bases separating them. Germline V gene lookup returns CDR1 SEHNR and CDR2 FQNEAQ (reference sequence). The CDR3 spans 10 residues. The CDR3 nucleotides read TGTGCCAGCAGCTCAAACGAGCAGTACTTC. Its translation is CASSSNEQYF.

This clone was seen a few times. This chain uses TRBV10-3 with TRBJ1-2; TRBD1 agrees at 7 bases. This CDR3 has 16 amino acids. The trim removed 0 bases at V and 1 base at J, leaving 5 bases unmatched. Germline CDR1 and CDR2: ENHRY and SYGVKD. The CDR3 loop reads CAISESAGGLNYGYTF. The CDR3 nucleotides are TGTGCCATCAGTGAGTCGGCAGGGGGGCTTAACTATGGCTACACCTTC.

The count of this clone is one. The gene calls are TRBV5-4 and TRBJ1-2, with 9 bases matching TRBD1. Germline V CDR1 and CDR2: SGHNT, YYREEE (reference sequence). The CDR3 contains 17 residues. The V and J ends lost 4 bases and 4 bases, in that order; junction bases with no gene match: 14. CDR3 bases: TGTGCCAGCAGCCCTACACGGGACAGGGTATTCGCCTATGGCTACACCTTC. Amino acids: CASSPTRDRVFAYGYTF.

The V and J genes are TRBV7-8 and TRBJ2-7; tentatively, D is TRBD2 (6 bases). The CDR3 is made up of 15 amino acids. Per the germline V gene, CDR1 is SGHVS and CDR2 is FQNEAQ. V lost 1 base, J lost 3 bases, and 13 bases lay in between. Here the CDR3 reads CASSLGEDYNYEQYF. CDR3 in DNA: TGTGCCAGCAGCTTAGGGGAGGACTACAACTACGAGCAGTACTTC.

This chain's CDR3 is CASSLSFSYEQYF. In DNA form, the CDR3 reads TGTGCCAGCAGCTTAAGCTTCTCCTACGAGCAGTACTTC. The chain carries TRBV7-8 and TRBJ2-7; D gene ambiguous. The V and J ends lost 2 bases and 0 bases respectively, with 5 bases between them. This CDR3 has 13 amino acids. In germline, CDR1 is SGHVS, CDR2 FQNEAQ.

This CDR3 reads CASSEVLQNYGYTF. The CDR3 bases are TGTGCCAGCAGTGAAGTGTTACAGAACTATGGCTACACCTTC. The chain couples TRBV2 to TRBJ1-2; D ambiguous. This CDR3 is built from 14 residues. From germline, CDR1 is SNHLY and CDR2 FYNNEI. V was trimmed by 1 base and J by 2 bases, leaving 8 bases between them.

The CDR3 nucleotides are TGTGCCAGTAGTATAGACCTCAGGTGGGGCTCTACCACTGAAGCTTTCTTT. It translates to CASSIDLRWGSTTEAFF. This chain links TRBV19 with TRBJ1-1, with D perhaps matching TRBD1 (5 bases). The length of the CDR3 is 17 residues. CDR1 and CDR2 from the germline V gene are LNHDA and SQIVND (reference sequence). V was cut by 0 bases and J by 4 bases, with 18 bases left in between.

The chain employs TRBV6-1 and TRBJ2-1, with D possibly matching TRBD2 (6 bases). Germline-derived CDR1 and CDR2 are MNHNS and SASEGT. Trimming took 0 bases from V and 12 from J, leaving 12 bases between them. CDR3 length equals 13 residues. CDR3: CASSEATGVGQFF. In nucleotides, the CDR3 is TGTGCCAGCAGTGAAGCTACGGGGGTTGGGCAGTTCTTC.

The chain couples TRBV11-2 to TRBJ2-2; D is uncertain. The V end lost 0 bases, the J end lost 1 base, and 12 bases lay between the germline ends. Germline CDR1 SGHAT, CDR2 FQNNGV. The CDR3 is 17 residues long. The CDR3 loop is CASSLDRVIRNTGELFF. The CDR3 DNA is TGTGCCAGCAGCTTAGATCGAGTCATAAGGAACACCGGGGAGCTGTTTTTT.

The chain recombines TRBV24-1 with TRBJ2-3; 7 nucleotides agree with TRBD1. With V trimmed by 4 bases and J by 6 bases, 3 bases remained unmatched. The CDR3 totals 13 residues. Germline lookup yields CDR1 KGHDR and CDR2 SFDVKD. The CDR3 sequence: CATSEGTDDTQYF. The CDR3 DNA sequence: TGTGCCACCAGTGAAGGGACAGACGATACGCAGTATTTT.

The chain is built from TRBV6-1 and TRBJ2-1; D may be TRBD2 (7 bases). The CDR3 is made up of 16 amino acids. Between the trimmed V and J ends, which lost 1 base and 3 bases, there was a span of 13 bases. CDR1 is MNHNS and CDR2 is SASEGT in the germline V gene. The CDR3 spells CASSEVRGAFYNEQFF. Written as DNA, the CDR3 is TGTGCCAGCAGTGAAGTTCGGGGGGCGTTCTACAATGAGCAGTTCTTC.

This chain joins TRBV2 and TRBJ2-7, with 9 bases that match TRBD1. Trimming removed 6 bases from V and 6 bases from J; junction bases left unmatched: 9. Germline lookup yields CDR1 SNHLY and CDR2 FYNNEI. CDR3 size: 14 residues. The CDR3 region has the DNA TGTGCCAGCAGGACCGGGACAGGGTCTCCCGAGCAGTACTTC. Its protein product is CASRTGTGSPEQYF.

The chain links TRBV5-4 to TRBJ2-1, with 11 bases that match TRBD2. Germline-derived CDR1 and CDR2 are SGHNT and YYREEE (reference sequence). After removal of 3 bases from V and 8 bases from J, the junction contained 10 bases not matched to a gene. The length of the CDR3 is 16 residues. CDR3 bases: TGTGCCAGCAGCTCAATTAGCGGGAGGGCCGTCGATGAGCAGTTCTTC. As protein: CASSSISGRAVDEQFF. The entire variable domain, with the rest obtained from reference TRBV5-4 and TRBJ2-1, is as follows: ETGVTQSPTHLIKTRGQQVTLRCSSQSGHNTVSWYQQALGQGPQFIFQYYREEENGRGNFPPRFSGLQFPNYSSELNVNALELDDSALYLCASSSISGRAVDEQFFGPGTRLTVL.

This chain links TRBV28 with TRBJ1-1; 8 bases match TRBD1. The trim removed 3 bases at V and 1 base at J, leaving 4 bases unmatched. The CDR3 is 15 amino acids. CDR1 is MDHEN and CDR2 is SYDVKM in the germline V gene. CDR3 sequence reads: CASSLGQGANTEAFF. The CDR3 DNA sequence: TGTGCCAGCAGTTTGGGGCAGGGGGCGAACACTGAAGCTTTCTTT.

The chain joins TRBV6-1 to TRBJ1-5; TRBD1 is a possible D gene (6 bases). Germline loops: CDR1 MNHNS, CDR2 SASEGT. Trimming left V 2 bases short and J 6 bases short, with 17 bases between. The CDR3 sequence is 16 residues long. CDR3 DNA sequence: TGTGCCAGCAGTGAAAGAAGGGACAAAGCAGGTCAGCCCCAGCATTTT. Protein: CASSERRDKAGQPQHF.

The rearrangement links TRBV6-5 to TRBJ1-5; D might be TRBD1 (5 bases). V lost 9 bases and J lost 4, with 13 bases in between. The CDR3 is made up of 13 amino acids. CDR1 is MNHEY and CDR2 is SVGAGI in the germline V gene. The DNA of the CDR3 is TGTGCCAGTGATACTCCAGGGAATCAGCCCCAGCATTTT. This encodes CASDTPGNQPQHF.

The chain combines TRBV5-6 with TRBJ2-3, with TRBD1 identical over 7 bases. Trimming took 1 base from V and 3 from J; bases not matched to a gene: 2. CDR3 length equals 14 residues. Germline lookup yields CDR1 SGHDT and CDR2 YYEEEE. The CDR3: CASSLRGQTDTQYF. In DNA, the CDR3 is TGTGCCAGCAGCTTGAGGGGGCAAACAGATACGCAGTATTTT.

The chain is built from TRBV4-2 and TRBJ2-3, with D possibly matching TRBD2 (5 bases). V lost 0 bases, J lost 1 base, and 14 bases lay in between. The CDR3 has 17 residues. Germline V gene data show CDR1 as LGHNA and CDR2 as YNFKEQ. The CDR3 DNA sequence: TGTGCCAGCAGCCAAGAGAGGGCGAACTTTCGCACAGATACGCAGTATTTT. Its translation is CASSQERANFRTDTQYF.

The CDR3 reads CASSFTVNTEAFF. The CDR3, as DNA: TGTGCCAGCAGTTTTACGGTGAACACTGAAGCTTTCTTT. This chain connects TRBV28 to TRBJ1-1; no clear D gene. Germline V gene lookup returns CDR1 MDHEN and CDR2 SYDVKM. Trimming stripped 3 bases from V and 0 bases from J, with 5 bases between. The CDR3 is made up of 13 amino acids.

This clone was seen more than once but under ten times. V and J are TRBV29-1 and TRBJ2-3, with 9 nucleotides matching TRBD1. In germline, CDR1 is SQVTM, CDR2 ANQGSEA. This CDR3 is built from 16 residues. Trimming removed 1 base from V and 4 bases from J; junction bases left unmatched: 9. CDR3 in DNA: TGCAGCGTTGAAGTACCACGGGACAGGGTCCCAGATACGCAGTATTTT. This encodes CSVEVPRDRVPDTQYF.